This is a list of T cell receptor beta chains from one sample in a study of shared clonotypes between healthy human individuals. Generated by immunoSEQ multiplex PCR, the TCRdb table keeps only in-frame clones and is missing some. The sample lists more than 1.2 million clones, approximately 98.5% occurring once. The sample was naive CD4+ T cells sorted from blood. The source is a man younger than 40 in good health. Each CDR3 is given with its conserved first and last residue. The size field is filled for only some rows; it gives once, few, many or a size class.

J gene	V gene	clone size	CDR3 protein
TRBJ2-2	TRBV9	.	CASSVLGLDTGELFF
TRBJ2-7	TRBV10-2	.	CASRVLAGPASEQYF
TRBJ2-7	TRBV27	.	CASTAPGQFYEQYF
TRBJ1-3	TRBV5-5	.	CASSLLAPGGTGNTIYF
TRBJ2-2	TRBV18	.	CASSPEATGGLRVTGELFF
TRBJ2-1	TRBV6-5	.	CASSQASGVYNEQFF
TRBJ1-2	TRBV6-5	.	CASKVSGENYGYTF
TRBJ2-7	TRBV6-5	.	CASGRTGAPREQYF
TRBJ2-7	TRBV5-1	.	CASREVRISYEQYF
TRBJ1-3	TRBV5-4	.	CASSFRDSGNTIYF
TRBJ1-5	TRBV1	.	CTSSQEEPNQPQHF
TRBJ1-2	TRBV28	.	CASTRGQGARYYGYTF
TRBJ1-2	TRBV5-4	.	CASLGGDYGYTF
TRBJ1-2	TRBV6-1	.	CATLLDRGWDGYTF
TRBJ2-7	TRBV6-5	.	CASSYFLAGGYEQYF
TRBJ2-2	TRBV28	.	CASRDDRHGTGELFF
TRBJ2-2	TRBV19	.	CASSMLTGSTGELFF
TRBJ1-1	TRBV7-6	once	CASSPGTAEAFF
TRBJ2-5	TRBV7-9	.	CASLLSGEETQYF
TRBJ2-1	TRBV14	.	CASSLGSEGWKYNEQFF
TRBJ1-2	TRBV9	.	CASSVDVRTGPMHGYTF
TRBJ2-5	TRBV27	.	CASSLSSGRETQYF
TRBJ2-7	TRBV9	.	CASSQGPSSSYEQYF
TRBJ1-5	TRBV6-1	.	CASSEQGAYNQPQHF
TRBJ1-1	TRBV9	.	CASSARDRGSTEAFF
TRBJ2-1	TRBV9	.	CASSAGLYNEQFF
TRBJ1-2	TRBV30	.	CASTGGHYGYTF
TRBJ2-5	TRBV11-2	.	CASTLAGEETQYF
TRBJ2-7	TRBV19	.	CASSGGLAAYEQYF